The clone carrying this T cell receptor (beta chain) has just one count. Sequence at one end of the junction differs from germline and may be a read error. The data were taken from a study of beta chain features in type 1 diabetes. Donors underwent one heparinised blood draw, around 100 mL on average. Expressed TCRB transcripts were sequenced, since all the RNA that had been isolated was reverse transcribed. Generated by immunoSEQ multiplex PCR, the TCRdb table keeps only in-frame clones and is missing some. The repertoire has some 45,000 clones, roughly half of them found once; the top ten carry over 2%. CDR1 MNHNS and CDR2 SASEGT come from the germline V gene. The CDR3 sequence is 14 residues long.

Material: Tregs from blood. The chain combines TRBV6-1 with TRBJ2-1; a weak D match, TRBD1 (5 bases). This receptor was taken from a woman aged 18-30 years in good health. The CDR3 region is CASRTRATYNEQFF. The DNA for the CDR3 is TGCGCCAGCCGCACCAGGGCGACCTACAATGAGCAGTTCTTC.